The clone carrying this T cell receptor beta chain was detected once. This sample stems from a study of blood T cell repertoires in COVID-19. Turning to the study itself: Acute and convalescent COVID-19 specimens originated in the United States, Italy and Spain. T cells, B-cell-depleted T cells, or PBMCs supplied cDNA or gDNA.

Per the study methods: Reference gene primer amplification gave nucleated cell count estimates. Method: immunoSEQ multiplex PCR; TCRdb's copy keeps in-frame clones and lacks some. V, J and clone size reflect that table, while D and trimming were determined from the DNA. The top ten hold more than 15% of the sample, which has 130,000 or so clones, 85% to 90% seen once. Deletions cut 3 bases from V and 5 bases from J, with 14 bases between. The CDR3 covers 14 residues. CDR1 and CDR2 (germline): SGHRS, YFSETQ. Material: peripheral blood. The TCR sequence derives from a man aged 45-65 years with active or convalescent COVID-19. This chain joins TRBV5-1 and TRBJ1-1; D is perhaps TRBD1 (6 bases). The CDR3 coding sequence is TGCGCCAGCAGCTCCCAGACAGGTCGTACTGAAGCTTTCTTT. Translating it yields CASSSQTGRTEAFF.